This entry lists 15 T cell receptor beta chains sequenced from one sample in a study of T-cell reconstitution after alpha-beta-depleted transplantation in children. Unique molecular identifiers were used in preparing the TCRbeta library. TCRdb redid the calling of the PCR reads with MiXCR, one entry per CDR3 protein. The sample has 130,000 to 150,000 distinct CDR3 sequences, 8.8% seen once. Here the sequenced sample was PBMCs, mostly from graft donor cells, taken 180 days after TCRalphabeta/CD19-depleted stem cell transplant. Every receptor here comes from a female patient aged 2-9 years who had a stem cell transplant for congenital amegakaryocytic thrombocytopenia, so the T cells may come from the graft donor.

In its sample, this clonotype was seen many times. This chain links TRBV5-6 with TRBJ1-1; TRBD1 might be the D (6 bases). CDR3 size: 17 residues. Trimming removed 4 bases at V and 4 bases at J, with 23 bases between. Germline V lookup: CDR1 SGHDT, CDR2 YYEEEE. CDR3 DNA sequence: TGTGCCAGCAGCCGAGTGGGCGGGGGCCGGGGGTTCACTGAAGCTTTCTTT. Amino acids: CASSRVGGGRGFTEAFF.

The rearrangement joins TRBV2 to TRBJ2-7; D assignment may be TRBD1 or TRBD2 (5 bases each). Germline values: CDR1 SNHLY, CDR2 FYNNEI. V was trimmed by 9 bases and J by 2 bases, leaving 17 bases between them. This CDR3 spans 14 amino acids. CDR3 region: CASVEGPGPYEQYF. CDR3 bases: TGTGCCAGTGTTGAGGGGCCGGGGCCCTACGAGCAGTACTTC.

Concerning this clonotype: Just one base apart from a much larger clone, this may be a read error. V and J are TRBV12-3 or TRBV12-4 and TRBJ1-5; 7 nucleotides line up with TRBD1. The CDR3 has 16 residues. Here the CDR3 reads CASTYTVGTANHPQHF. The CDR3 nucleotides read TGTGCCAGCACCTATACCGTGGGGACAGCAAATCATCCCCAGCATTTT.

In this sample, this clonotype turned up many times. The rearrangement uses TRBV7-6 and TRBJ2-1; D tentatively fits TRBD1 or TRBD2 (5 bases each). Germline CDR1 and CDR2: SGHVS and FNYEAQ. This CDR3 has 14 amino acids. Trimming shortened V by 5 bases and J by 6 bases, and 14 bases separated the two germline ends. CDR3 region: CASSPTGTTNEQFF. CDR3 nucleotides: TGTGCCAGCAGCCCCACCGGGACCACCAATGAGCAGTTCTTC.

This clonotype appeared many times. The chain carries TRBV28 and TRBJ2-7, with a weak D call TRBD1 (6 bases). The ends were cut back, 6 bases at V and 6 bases at J, with 18 bases in the middle. The CDR3 runs 14 residues. Germline CDR1 reads MDHEN; CDR2 reads SYDVKM. Here the CDR3 DNA reads TGTGCCAGCAGGGCGGATGGGGGCAGAGGCGAGCAGTACTTC. It specifies CASRADGGRGEQYF.

There are many counts of this clonotype. As DNA, the CDR3 is TGTGCCAGCAGCTTAGAGGGGGCAGGGCCTAACACTGAAGCTTTCTTT. Amino acids: CASSLEGAGPNTEAFF. The genes are TRBV7-6 and TRBJ1-1; 7 bases align to TRBD1. Germline CDR1 is SGHVS and CDR2 is FNYEAQ. The CDR3 covers 16 residues. V lost 1 base to trimming and J lost 2 bases; unmatched junction nucleotides: 7.

The J gene is TRBJ2-7, the V gene TRBV10-3; 15 bases match TRBD2. The CDR3 runs to 18 residues. Germline V gene sequence: CDR1 ENHRY, CDR2 SYGVKD. V lost 4 bases to trimming and J lost 2 bases; unmatched junction nucleotides: 9. DNA of the CDR3: TGTGCCATCAGTGGGGGACTAGCGGGGGGCCAACCAACCTACGAGCAGTACTTC. Translated: CAISGGLAGGQPTYEQYF.

The CDR3 protein is CASSLGPQGLPYEQYF. The CDR3 region has the DNA TGTGCCAGCAGTCTCGGACCCCAGGGACTCCCCTACGAGCAGTACTTC. The chain links TRBV28 to TRBJ2-7; D possibly corresponds to TRBD2 (6 bases). Deletions cut 5 bases from V and 2 bases from J, with 19 bases between. The CDR3 has 16 residues. Per germline, CDR1 MDHEN and CDR2 SYDVKM.

This clonotype has ten or more counts. This could be a read error, since a much larger clone is one nucleotide away. The J gene is TRBJ2-4, the V gene TRBV20-1; D not resolved. CDR1 DFQATT and CDR2 SNEGSKA come from the germline V gene (reference sequence). This CDR3 contains 13 residues. CDR3 DNA sequence: TGCAGTGCTGGAATAGGTGACAAAAACAGTCAGTACTTC. Translated: CSAGIGDKNSQYF.

The sample holds a few counts of this clonotype. The chain joins TRBV5-8 to TRBJ2-3; TRBD1 is a possible D gene (5 bases). V lost 3 bases to trimming and J lost 3 bases, with 8 bases between them. CDR1 is SGHTS and CDR2 is YDEGEE in the germline V gene. This CDR3 is built from 13 residues. CDR3 protein: CASSWQGTDTQYF. The CDR3 DNA sequence: TGTGCCAGCAGCTGGCAGGGTACAGATACGCAGTATTTT.

This clonotype was seen repeatedly, ten times or more. The chain links TRBV10-3 to TRBJ1-6, with D perhaps matching TRBD1 (5 bases). The ends were cut back, 3 bases at V and 8 bases at J, with 11 bases in the middle. This CDR3 is 14 amino acids long. Germline V CDR1 and CDR2: ENHRY, SYGVKD. The CDR3: CAISEAGGDSPLHF. The CDR3 DNA reads as TGTGCCATCAGTGAAGCCGGGGGTGATTCACCCCTCCACTTT.

This clonotype has ten or more counts. The chain couples TRBV18 to TRBJ2-7; tentative D call: TRBD2 (7 bases). V was pared by 3 bases and J by 0 bases, with 15 bases between. This CDR3 is built from 16 residues. Per the germline V gene, CDR1 is KGHSH and CDR2 is LQKENI. The DNA for the CDR3 is TGTGCCAGCTCACCTTCGGGGGGCCCGAGCTCCTACGAGCAGTACTTC. Translating it yields CASSPSGGPSSYEQYF. Full variable domain (outside the CDR3, taken from reference TRBV18 and TRBJ2-7): NAGVMQNPRHLVRRRGQEARLRCSPMKGHSHVYWYRQLPEEGLKFMVYLQKENIIDESGMPKERFSAEFPKEGPSILRIQQVVRGDSAAYFCASSPSGGPSSYEQYFGPGTRLTVT.

This sequence joins TRBV3-1 and TRBJ2-3, with 8 positions matching TRBD2. Trimming took 4 bases from V and 1 from J; bases not matched to a gene: 7. Germline loops: CDR1 LGHDT, CDR2 YNNKEL (reference sequence). The length of the CDR3 is 16 residues. CDR3 in amino acids: CASSRRGLAGTDTQYF. DNA for the CDR3: TGTGCCAGCAGCCGCCGTGGACTAGCAGGCACAGATACGCAGTATTTT.

This chain connects TRBV27 to TRBJ2-5; 7 positions agree with TRBD1. From germline, CDR1 is MNHEY and CDR2 SMNVEV (reference sequence). V shed 6 bases and J 5 bases; nucleotides not matched to a gene: 9. There are 14 residues in the CDR3. Written as DNA, the CDR3 is TGTGCCAGCAGGAACCAGGGGGTATGGGAGACCCAGTACTTC. Its protein product is CASRNQGVWETQYF.

At least ten counts were recorded for this clonotype. DNA for the CDR3: TGTGCCAGTAGTATGGGACGGAATAATCAGCCCCAGCATTTT. It is translated as CASSMGRNNQPQHF. The chain uses TRBV19 and TRBJ1-5, with a tentative D call TRBD1 (5 bases). Trimming took off 3 bases at V and 4 bases at J, with 10 bases between the two ends. The CDR3 contains 14 residues. Germline V CDR1 and CDR2: LNHDA, SQIVND (reference sequence). Filled out from reference TRBV19 and TRBJ1-5, the complete variable domain reads DGGITQSPKYLFRKEGQNVTLSCEQNLNHDAMYWYRQDPGQGLRLIYYSQIVNDFQKGDIAEGYSVSREKKESFPLTVTSAQKNPTAFYLCASSMGRNNQPQHFGDGTRLSIL.